One T cell receptor (beta chain) is described in this entry. The data were obtained in a study of blood T cell repertoires in COVID-19. For the study at large: T cells, B-cell-depleted T cells, or PBMCs supplied cDNA or gDNA.

Germline V gene lookup returns CDR1 LNHDA and CDR2 SQIVND (reference sequence). The CDR3 contains 16 residues. The V and J ends lost 4 bases and 3 bases, in that order; junction bases with no gene match: 11. Assay: immunoSEQ multiplex PCR; the TCRdb copy retains only in-frame clones and omits some. The sample contains 200,000 to 300,000 clones, around 86% of which appear only once. Sample: peripheral blood. The gene calls are TRBV19 and TRBJ1-2; TRBD1 matches 7 bases. The TCR comes from a woman aged 55-69 years who had recovered from COVID-19. CDR3 in amino acids: CASSRGQRNRHYGYTF. As DNA, the CDR3 is TGTGCCAGTAGTAGGGGACAGAGAAATCGACACTATGGCTACACCTTC.